Listed below are T cell receptor beta chains from one sample, sequenced in a study of identical twins. TCRdb passed the 5' RACE reads through MiXCR, listing each CDR3 protein once. The sample has around 500,000 distinct CDR3 sequences, around 14% seen once. These data are also associated with another study on yellow fever vaccine responses in identical twins.

What was sequenced was CD4+ T cells sorted from blood. The receptors were gathered from a woman younger than 30 in good health. CDR3s include the opening cysteine and the closing phenylalanine or tryptophan. The order of the fields is D gene, J gene, V gene, CDR3 protein. The D gene is left open where the match is weak.

>TRBD2|TRBJ2-2|TRBV5-1
CASSRGTSGVITGELFF
>TRBD2|TRBJ2-3|TRBV5-6
CASRYLTLVLAGDADTQYF
>.|TRBJ1-2|TRBV28
CASSSLGGGDYGYTF
>TRBD1|TRBJ1-4|TRBV7-6
CASSSQGGQVNEKLFF
>TRBD1|TRBJ2-7|TRBV5-1
CASSSPGTAAYEQYF
>.|TRBJ1-5|TRBV12-3/TRBV12-4
CASRPPGKNQPQHF
>TRBD1|TRBJ1-1|TRBV10-3
CATAGQLNTEAFF
>.|TRBJ1-1|TRBV11-2
CASSSTYEVFF
>.|TRBJ1-5|TRBV12-3/TRBV12-4
CASSFGGWNQPQHF
>.|TRBJ1-1|TRBV12-3/TRBV12-4
CASSGGQTNTEAFF
>.|TRBJ2-5|TRBV7-7
CASSSVGARETQYF
>TRBD1|TRBJ2-1|TRBV28
CASSSGQGIRNEQFF
>TRBD2|TRBJ2-1|TRBV27
CASRILGLVNNEQFF
>.|TRBJ2-2|TRBV20-1
CSARDPVGAGELFF
>.|TRBJ2-1|TRBV12-3/TRBV12-4
CASSFSGTSYNEQFF
>TRBD1|TRBJ1-2|TRBV7-2
CASSFDRGLSYGYTF
>TRBD2|TRBJ2-5|TRBV30
CAWSVASGSQTQYF
>.|TRBJ2-7|TRBV18
CASSPRVDGYEQYF
>TRBD2|TRBJ2-7|TRBV5-1
CASSLGTSATYEQYF
>.|TRBJ1-4|TRBV7-9
CASSPVGTREKLFF
>.|TRBJ1-4|TRBV4-3
CASRQLGGDEKLFF
>TRBD2|TRBJ2-1|TRBV20-1
CSLPGLALNEQFF
>.|TRBJ2-1|TRBV20-1
CSARVTHEQFF
>.|TRBJ2-1|TRBV27
CASSVGKKVLNEQFF
>.|TRBJ2-1|TRBV20-1
CSAKSGTNVNEQFF
>.|TRBJ2-1|TRBV15
CATSNQGNEQFF
>TRBD2|TRBJ2-1|TRBV7-2
CASSLSSGSIKEQFF
>.|TRBJ2-7|TRBV6-2/TRBV6-3
CASSNTYEQYF
>.|TRBJ2-3|TRBV6-1
CASSRGPINTDTQYF
>.|TRBJ1-2|TRBV27
CAAGDYYGYTF
>.|TRBJ2-3|TRBV12-3/TRBV12-4
CASSLGQGNTDTQYF
>.|TRBJ2-7|TRBV5-5
CASSLFPGINYEQYF
>TRBD1|TRBJ2-2|TRBV11-2
CASSPRTGGSGELFF
>.|TRBJ1-2|TRBV6-2/TRBV6-3
CASSYSRGISNYGYTF
>.|TRBJ2-7|TRBV28
CASMWGPSSYEQYF
>TRBD2|TRBJ2-1|TRBV12-3/TRBV12-4
CASSFEGGLGNEQFF
>TRBD1|TRBJ2-5|TRBV30
CAWDRGRETQYF
>.|TRBJ2-5|TRBV20-1
CSARGPTQETQYF
>.|TRBJ2-7|TRBV18
CASSPPEGTVTYEQYF
>.|TRBJ2-2|TRBV5-1
CASSLTGENTGELFF
>TRBD1|TRBJ1-1|TRBV6-2/TRBV6-3
CASTKTGFVNTEAFF
>TRBD2|TRBJ2-3|TRBV2
CASSDSGVYTDTQYF
>.|TRBJ2-7|TRBV10-3
CAISEAGDSCEQYF
>.|TRBJ2-1|TRBV11-2
CASSKGGHSSYNEQFF
>.|TRBJ2-1|TRBV5-6
CASRLDSRGNEQFF
>.|TRBJ2-7|TRBV5-1
CASSLVLTRGEQYF
>.|TRBJ2-3|TRBV9
CASSVAVSLTDTQYF
>.|TRBJ2-5|TRBV5-1
CASTFSLPGETQYF
>TRBD1|TRBJ2-1|TRBV6-1
CASSTTGGRSNEQFF
>.|TRBJ1-1|TRBV6-5
CASSYVKGGTEAFF
>.|TRBJ2-6|TRBV12-3/TRBV12-4
CASSFSGTSGANVLTF
>.|TRBJ1-5|TRBV6-5
CASSYEQDQPQHF
>.|TRBJ2-7|TRBV6-2/TRBV6-3
CASSPLESSYEQYF
>.|TRBJ2-5|TRBV12-3/TRBV12-4
CASSLEGASQETQYF
>TRBD2|TRBJ2-5|TRBV5-1
CASVSAGGETQYF
>.|TRBJ2-6|TRBV24-1
CATKGGGANVLTF
>.|TRBJ2-1|TRBV11-3
CASSLVGRGQEEQFF
>TRBD1|.|TRBV9
CASSEGARLTSTDTQHF
>TRBD2|TRBJ2-3|TRBV4-2
CASSQTGRASSTDTQYF